This T cell receptor beta chain was observed in a study of Ad26.COV2.S vaccination and SARS-CoV-2 variants. In the study overall: The COV1001 Ad26.COV2.S trial arm included the donor. The study, taken as a whole, reports: For non-spike TCRs, breadth in vaccine recipients resembled that in placebo recipients.

Clones were read by immunoSEQ multiplex PCR, and TCRdb kept only the in-frame ones, dropping some. The sample includes roughly 300,000 clones, about 86% of them seen just once. Regarding treatment: around 19 received Ad26.COV2.S at low or high dose, single or two shots; five or six received placebo; per-sample allocation not given. The investigators took samples on day 63 after the first vaccine or placebo injection. As regards this clone: Its target is unknown.

The length of the CDR3 is 22 residues. Germline V gene lookup returns CDR1 MNHEY and CDR2 SMNVEV (reference sequence). V shed 2 bases, J shed 5 bases, and the junction held 24 bases outside the gene matches. The genes are TRBV27 and TRBJ2-2; 9 bases map to TRBD1. This clonotype was sampled from a person aged 18 to 59 who received the Ad26.COV2.S COVID-19 vaccine or a placebo. The input for sequencing was peripheral blood, taken in a trial of Ad26.COV2.S vaccine versus placebo. The CDR3 reads CASSLNVDGGTGFPHLTGELFF. The CDR3 DNA reads TGTGCCAGCAGTTTAAATGTGGATGGCGGGACAGGGTTCCCGCACTTGACCGGGGAGCTGTTTTTT.